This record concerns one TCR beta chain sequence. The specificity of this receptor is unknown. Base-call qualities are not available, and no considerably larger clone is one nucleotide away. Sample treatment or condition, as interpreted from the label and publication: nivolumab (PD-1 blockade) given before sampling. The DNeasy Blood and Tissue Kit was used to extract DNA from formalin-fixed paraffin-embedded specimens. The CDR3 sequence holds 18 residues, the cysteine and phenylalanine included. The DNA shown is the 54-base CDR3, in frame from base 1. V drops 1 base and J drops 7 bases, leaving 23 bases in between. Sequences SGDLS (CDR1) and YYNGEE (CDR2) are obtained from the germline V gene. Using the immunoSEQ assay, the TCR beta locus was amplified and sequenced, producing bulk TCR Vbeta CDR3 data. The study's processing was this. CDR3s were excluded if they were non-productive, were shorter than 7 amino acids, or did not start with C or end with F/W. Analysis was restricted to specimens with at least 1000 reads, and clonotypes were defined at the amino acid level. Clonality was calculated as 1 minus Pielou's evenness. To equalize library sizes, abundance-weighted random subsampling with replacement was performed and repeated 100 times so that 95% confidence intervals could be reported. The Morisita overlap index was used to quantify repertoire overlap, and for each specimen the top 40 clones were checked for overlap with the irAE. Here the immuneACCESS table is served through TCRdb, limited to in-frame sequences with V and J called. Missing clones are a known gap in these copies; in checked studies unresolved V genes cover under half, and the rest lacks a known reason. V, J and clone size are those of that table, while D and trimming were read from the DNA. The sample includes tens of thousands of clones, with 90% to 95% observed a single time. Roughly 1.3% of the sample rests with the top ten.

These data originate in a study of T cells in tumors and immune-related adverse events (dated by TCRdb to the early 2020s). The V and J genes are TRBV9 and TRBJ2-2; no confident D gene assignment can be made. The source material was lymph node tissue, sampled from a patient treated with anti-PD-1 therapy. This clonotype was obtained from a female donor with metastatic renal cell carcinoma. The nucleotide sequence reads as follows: TGTGCCAGCAGCGTAAGATCCCTTGGTGGAGACAAGCGCGGGGAGCTGTTTTTT. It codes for CASSVRSLGGDKRGELFF.